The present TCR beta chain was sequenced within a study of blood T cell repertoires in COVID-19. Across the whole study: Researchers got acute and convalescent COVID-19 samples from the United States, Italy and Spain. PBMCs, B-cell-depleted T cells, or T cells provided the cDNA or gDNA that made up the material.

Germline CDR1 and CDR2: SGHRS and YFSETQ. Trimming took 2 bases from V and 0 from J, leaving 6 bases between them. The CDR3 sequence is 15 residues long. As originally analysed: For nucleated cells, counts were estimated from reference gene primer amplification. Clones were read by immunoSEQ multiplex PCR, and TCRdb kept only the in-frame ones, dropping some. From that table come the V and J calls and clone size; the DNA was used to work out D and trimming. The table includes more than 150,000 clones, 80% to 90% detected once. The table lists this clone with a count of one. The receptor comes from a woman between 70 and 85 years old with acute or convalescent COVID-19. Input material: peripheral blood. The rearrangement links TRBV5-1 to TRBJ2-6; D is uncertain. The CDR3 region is CASSLGASGANVLTF. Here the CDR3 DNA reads TGCGCCAGCAGCTTAGGAGCCTCTGGGGCCAACGTCCTGACTTTC.